This TCR beta chain was sequenced for a study of CD8+ T cells in alopecia areata. On this clone: The antigen remains unidentified.

Obtained from alopecia areata patients were lesional scalp punch biopsies along with peripheral blood. RNA, once extracted, was reverse transcribed into cDNA for use as the sequencing template. The protocol was immunoSEQ multiplex PCR, while the TCRdb copy is restricted to in-frame clones and leaves out a portion. This sample has approximately 31,000 clones, with 60% to 85% found just once. Study-level findings and limits: Scalp data also include sequences from resident alphabeta T cells of normal skin. Compared with normal scalp, lesional scalp had higher clonality and more expanded CD8+ clones.

V was clipped by 0 bases and J by 8 bases, with 7 bases between them. This CDR3 comprises 12 residues. Germline V gene data show CDR1 as SGHVS and CDR2 as FQNEAQ. The sequencing input was NKG2D-low CD8+ T cells sorted from blood. The chain employs TRBV7-8 and TRBJ1-2; D is undetermined. The sequence was obtained from a human donor with alopecia areata. CDR3 nucleotides: TGTGCCAGCAGCTTAGCGGACGGGGGCTACACCTTC. It translates to CASSLADGGYTF.